One and the same sample provided the 10 T cell receptor beta chains below, sequenced in a study of response to subunit inactivated influenza vaccine. TCRdb itself ran the RT-PCR reads through MiXCR, one entry per CDR3 protein. The repertoire holds hundreds of thousands of distinct CDR3 sequences, with less than 20% as singletons. The source was PBMCs from blood, collected more than 4 days after vaccination. The receptors stem from a man aged 45 to 65 who received an inactivated influenza vaccine.

The gene calls are TRBV9 and TRBJ2-2; 7 bases fit TRBD2. This CDR3 comprises 16 residues. Germline CDR1 is SGDLS and CDR2 is YYNGEE. With V trimmed by 9 bases and J by 13 bases, 24 bases remained unmatched. The CDR3 DNA sequence: TGTGCCATCCCACTTAAACTAGCGACCCTAACCACTGGGCTGTTTTTT. Translated, it gives CAIPLKLATLTTGLFF.

This clonotype was detected a few times. This chain uses TRBV6-5 with TRBJ2-7; 8 nucleotides align to TRBD1. The CDR3 has 15 amino acids. Per the germline V gene, CDR1 is MNHEY and CDR2 is SVGAGI. Germline trimming cut 2 bases from V and 3 bases from J; bases unmatched to any gene: 6. The chain's CDR3 is CASSYKGRGRYEQYF. The CDR3 nucleotides read TGTGCCAGCAGTTACAAGGGCAGGGGGCGCTACGAGCAGTACTTC.

This clonotype was seen more than once but under ten times. J is TRBJ2-7 and V is TRBV6-1, with D perhaps TRBD1 or TRBD2 (6 bases each). Trimming stripped 6 bases from V and 7 bases from J, with 22 bases between. From germline, CDR1 is MNHNS and CDR2 SASEGT. The CDR3 is 15 residues long. CDR3 loop: CASSQNSGARGEQYF. For the CDR3, the DNA is TGTGCCAGCAGCCAAAATTCGGGGGCTCGGGGAGAGCAGTACTTC.

The V gene is TRBV10-3, the J gene TRBJ2-1, with 11 bases aligning to TRBD2. V was pared by 4 bases and J by 8 bases, with 16 bases of the junction left unmatched. The CDR3 has 18 residues. Germline V CDR1 and CDR2: ENHRY, SYGVKD. The CDR3 DNA is TGTGCCATCAGTGGGAACCAACAGACTAGCGGGATTGATGATGAGCAGTTCTTC. Encoded protein: CAISGNQQTSGIDDEQFF.

This clonotype was counted only a few times. The chain employs TRBV29-1 and TRBJ2-5, with D possibly being TRBD2 (7 bases). Trimming shortened V by 7 bases and J by 4 bases, and 16 bases separated the two germline ends. The CDR3 covers 13 residues. CDR1 is SQVTM, CDR2 ANQGSEA, per germline. The CDR3 spells CSADEGEGETQYF. CDR3 DNA sequence: TGCAGCGCCGACGAGGGGGAGGGAGAGACCCAGTACTTC.

This clonotype came up a few times. The J gene is TRBJ2-1, the V gene TRBV6-1; tentative D call: TRBD1 (6 bases). CDR3 length: 15 residues. In germline, CDR1 is MNHNS, CDR2 SASEGT. V was shortened by 6 bases and J by 1 base, with 13 bases between the two germline ends. The chain's CDR3 is CASSHTQGSYNEQFF. The CDR3 coding sequence is TGTGCCAGCAGCCACACACAGGGTTCCTACAATGAGCAGTTCTTC.

The chain couples TRBV20-1 to TRBJ1-2; TRBD1 might be the D (6 bases). CDR3 length: 14 residues. Looked up from germline, CDR1 is DFQATT and CDR2 is SNEGSKA (reference sequence). The V and J ends lost 6 bases and 8 bases respectively, with 22 bases between them. As DNA, the CDR3 is TGCAGTGCCCCGAACAGGGCTCCTATTGAAGGCTACACCTTC. It encodes CSAPNRAPIEGYTF.

This chain links TRBV28 with TRBJ1-5; 7 nucleotides align to TRBD1. The germline V gene has CDR1 MDHEN and CDR2 SYDVKM. V dropped 3 bases and J dropped 0; count of bases not matched to a gene: 5. There are 16 residues in the CDR3. The CDR3 sequence is CASSLGTVDSNQPQHF. CDR3 nucleotide sequence: TGTGCCAGCAGTTTGGGGACAGTAGATAGCAATCAGCCCCAGCATTTT.

This rearrangement joins TRBV20-1 to TRBJ2-3; 7 positions agree with TRBD2. With V trimmed by 1 base and J by 11 bases, 12 bases remained unmatched. The germline V gene encodes CDR1 DFQATT and CDR2 SNEGSKA (reference sequence). This CDR3 region has 14 residues. CDR3 nucleotide sequence: TGCAGTGCTAGAGGGACTAGTGAGGGGCCCAAGCAGTATTTT. Its translation is CSARGTSEGPKQYF.

The gene calls are TRBV15 and TRBJ2-5; 11 bases line up with TRBD2. The V gene's germline CDR1 is LNHNV and CDR2 YYDKDF (reference sequence). V dropped 0 bases and J dropped 4; count of bases not matched to a gene: 7. The CDR3 is 17 residues long. CDR3 amino acids: CATSRDRLAGSRETQYF. CDR3 sequence (DNA): TGTGCCACCAGCAGAGATCGACTAGCGGGAAGTCGAGAGACCCAGTACTTC.